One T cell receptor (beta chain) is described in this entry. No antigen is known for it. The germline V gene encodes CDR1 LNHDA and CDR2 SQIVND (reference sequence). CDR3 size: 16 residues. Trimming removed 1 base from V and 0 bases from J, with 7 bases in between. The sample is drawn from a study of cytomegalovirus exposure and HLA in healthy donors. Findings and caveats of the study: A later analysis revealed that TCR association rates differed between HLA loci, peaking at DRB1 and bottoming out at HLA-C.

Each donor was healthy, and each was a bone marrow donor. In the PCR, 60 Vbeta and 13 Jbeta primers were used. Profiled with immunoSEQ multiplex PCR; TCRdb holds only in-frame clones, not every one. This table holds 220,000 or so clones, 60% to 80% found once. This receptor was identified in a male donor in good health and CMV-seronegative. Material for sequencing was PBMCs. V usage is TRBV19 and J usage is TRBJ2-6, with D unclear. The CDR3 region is CASSIGRVSGANVLTF. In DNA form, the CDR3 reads TGTGCCAGTAGTATAGGAAGAGTCTCTGGGGCCAACGTCCTGACTTTC.